The rows below give T cell receptor beta chains drawn from one sample of a study of blood T cell repertoires in COVID-19. The protocol was immunoSEQ multiplex PCR, while the TCRdb copy is restricted to in-frame clones and leaves out a portion. The sample lists 300,000 to 450,000 clones, about 85% occurring once. The material sequenced was peripheral blood. These receptors originate from a woman aged 18-30 years with acute or convalescent COVID-19. CDR3s include the opening cysteine and the closing phenylalanine or tryptophan. D genes are given only for firm matches. Only some rows state a clone size, as once, few, many or a class for expanded clones.

TGTGCCAGCAGCCCCCTCGGCGGACAAGAGACCCAGTACTTC,CASSPLGGQETQYF,NA,NA,TRBV14,TRBJ2-5
TGTGCCAGCAGCGTTGCACAGGGTGAAGCTTTCTTT,CASSVAQGEAFF,NA,NA,TRBV9,TRBJ1-1
TGCAGCGTTGATAAGGGGAACACAGATACGCAGTATTTT,CSVDKGNTDTQYF,NA,NA,TRBV29-1,TRBJ2-3
TGTGCCAGCAGATTCCCTCGGATTGACAGGGGGAAAATAAACACCGGGGAGCTGTTTTTT,CASRFPRIDRGKINTGELFF,few,TRBD1,TRBV28,TRBJ2-2
TGTGCCAGCAGCTTGGTAGTGTTAGCGGGAGGGCCGGGGGATACGCAGTATTTT,CASSLVVLAGGPGDTQYF,NA,TRBD2,TRBV5-4,TRBJ2-3
TGTGCCAGCACTTTGGGACAGTATTCAGAAGCTTTCTTT,CASTLGQYSEAFF,NA,TRBD1,TRBV19,TRBJ1-1
TGTGCCAGTAGTATATCGGCAGGGGGTAGCAATCAGCCCCAGCATTTT,CASSISAGGSNQPQHF,NA,TRBD1,TRBV19,TRBJ1-5
TGTGCCAGCAGCCAAGAGACTAGAAAGTATTTT,CASSQETRKYF,NA,NA,TRBV3-1/TRBV3-2,TRBJ2-3
TGTGCCAGCAGCGTGGGACTAGCGGGAGGCCCTAGCTCCTACAATGAGCAGTTCTTC,CASSVGLAGGPSSYNEQFF,NA,TRBD2,TRBV9,TRBJ2-1
TGTGCCAGCAGCGGTCAAACAGGGAACGGGGACGAGCAGTACTTC,CASSGQTGNGDEQYF,NA,NA,TRBV9,TRBJ2-7
TGTGCCAGTATGGACGGGGGAGGAGGCAATCAGCCCCAGCATTTT,CASMDGGGGNQPQHF,NA,NA,TRBV19,TRBJ1-5
TGTGCCAGCAGCTCGGGGGGGCCCATGAACACTGAAGCTTTCTTT,CASSSGGPMNTEAFF,NA,NA,TRBV5-4,TRBJ1-1
TGTGCCACCAGCTACCGGGAGGGCCTCACGTACGAGCAGTACTTC,CATSYREGLTYEQYF,NA,TRBD2,TRBV15,TRBJ2-7
TGTGCCAGCAGTTTATGGGCAGGGGAAGAAAATGGCTACACCTTC,CASSLWAGEENGYTF,NA,NA,TRBV27,TRBJ1-2
TGTGCCAGCAGTAACGGGGGACAGTATGAAAAACTGTTTTTT,CASSNGGQYEKLFF,NA,TRBD1,TRBV6-5,TRBJ1-4
TGTGCCAGTATAGCGGGAGGGGGAAAAGAGACCCAGTACTTC,CASIAGGGKETQYF,NA,TRBD2,TRBV6-5,TRBJ2-5
TGCAGCGTTGAAGGGGGGGGAGTCTACGAGCAGTACTTC,CSVEGGGVYEQYF,NA,TRBD2,TRBV29-1,TRBJ2-7
TGTGCCAGCAGTTGGCAGGCCAACTCCTACGAGCAGTACTTC,CASSWQANSYEQYF,NA,NA,TRBV6-5,TRBJ2-7
TGTGCCAGCAGTTCCCTCGACAGGGCAAGCACTGAAGCTTTCTTT,CASSSLDRASTEAFF,NA,TRBD1,TRBV6-5,TRBJ1-1
TGTGCCAGCAGCCACACCGGGACTAGCGGGAGGTTTCAAGAGACCCAGTACTTC,CASSHTGTSGRFQETQYF,NA,TRBD2,TRBV3-1/TRBV3-2,TRBJ2-5
TGTGCCAGCAGCGGGGCCTTCCAAGAGACCCAGTACTTC,CASSGAFQETQYF,NA,NA,TRBV9,TRBJ2-5
TGTGCTAGTGGTTTGTTTGCACTCGGTATAGTAGCGGGAGGAGATGAGTCCTACAATGAGCAGTTCTTC,CASGLFALGIVAGGDESYNEQFF,few,TRBD2,TRBV12-5,TRBJ2-1
TGTGCCAGCAGCCCTCAGACAGGGTTAGATACTGAAGCTTTCTTT,CASSPQTGLDTEAFF,NA,TRBD1,TRBV9,TRBJ1-1
TGTGCCTCCTACGGGGGTGAGCAGTTCTTC,CASYGGEQFF,NA,NA,TRBV19,TRBJ2-1